A selection of T cell receptor beta chains follows, all from one sample in a study of OX40 agonist ivuxolimab in advanced cancers. Only in-frame clones appear in the TCRdb table, and some are missing; sequencing was by immunoSEQ multiplex PCR. The profile shows approximately 44,000 clones, 80% of them singletons. This material consisted of CD4+ or CD8+ T cells sorted from blood, taken in a trial of the OX40 agonist ivuxolimab. Receptors were obtained from an adult with an advanced solid tumor such as melanoma, head and neck, liver or kidney cancer. Both conserved end residues are part of each CDR3. The D gene is left open where the match is weak. Some rows have no size entry. The others give once, few or many, or a class for an expanded clone.

J gene: TRBJ1-3
V gene: TRBV18
clone size: NA
D gene: NA
CDR3 DNA: TGTGCCAGCTCACCACAAAGAACTGGAAACACCATATATTTT
CDR3 protein: CASSPQRTGNTIYF

J gene: TRBJ2-7
V gene: TRBV6-5
clone size: NA
D gene: TRBD1
CDR3 DNA: TGTGCCAGCAGTTACTCGGGACAGGGGTCCCTAGAGCAGTACTTC
CDR3 protein: CASSYSGQGSLEQYF

J gene: TRBJ2-7
V gene: TRBV18
clone size: once
D gene: NA
CDR3 DNA: TGTGCCAGCTCACCGAGGACTGGGCTGGGATACGAGCAGTACTTC
CDR3 protein: CASSPRTGLGYEQYF

J gene: TRBJ2-7
V gene: TRBV7-2
clone size: NA
D gene: TRBD1
CDR3 DNA: TGTGCCAGCAGCTTAAGTCTACAGGGGGCCGAGCAGTACTTC
CDR3 protein: CASSLSLQGAEQYF

J gene: TRBJ2-1
V gene: TRBV13
clone size: NA
D gene: NA
CDR3 DNA: TGTGCCAGCACAGTAAGGCAGTCCTACAATGAGCAGTTCTTC
CDR3 protein: CASTVRQSYNEQFF

J gene: TRBJ1-1
V gene: TRBV7-2
clone size: NA
D gene: NA
CDR3 DNA: TGTGCCAGCAGCTTAACCGGGAGCACTGAAGCTTTCTTT
CDR3 protein: CASSLTGSTEAFF

J gene: TRBJ2-7
V gene: TRBV5-1
clone size: NA
D gene: TRBD2
CDR3 DNA: TGCGCCAGCAGGCCGGGACTAGCCTACGAGCAGTACTTC
CDR3 protein: CASRPGLAYEQYF

J gene: TRBJ2-1
V gene: TRBV4-1
clone size: NA
D gene: NA
CDR3 DNA: TGCGCCAGCAGCCTAGCCGGGATACACCTTTACAATGAGCAGTTCTTC
CDR3 protein: CASSLAGIHLYNEQFF

J gene: TRBJ2-2
V gene: TRBV7-9
clone size: medium-sized
D gene: NA
CDR3 DNA: TGTGCCAGCACCCGGGCGCGGGGTTTCGACACCGGGGAGCTGTTTTTT
CDR3 protein: CASTRARGFDTGELFF

J gene: TRBJ1-6
V gene: TRBV10-3
clone size: NA
D gene: TRBD1
CDR3 DNA: TGTGCCATCACTGGGACAGGGAGAGCCTCACCCCTCCACTTT
CDR3 protein: CAITGTGRASPLHF

J gene: TRBJ2-6
V gene: TRBV9
clone size: NA
D gene: NA
CDR3 DNA: TGTGCCAGCAGCGGGGGGAGCTCTGGGGCCAACGTCCTGACTTTC
CDR3 protein: CASSGGSSGANVLTF

J gene: TRBJ2-7
V gene: TRBV7-9
clone size: NA
D gene: NA
CDR3 DNA: TGTGCCAGCAGCCCGACAGTTACCTACGAGCAGTACTTC
CDR3 protein: CASSPTVTYEQYF

J gene: TRBJ1-1
V gene: TRBV10-3
clone size: NA
D gene: NA
CDR3 DNA: TGTGCCATCAGTGAGTTGGGCGGGTCTGGCTCTGAAGCTTTCTTT
CDR3 protein: CAISELGGSGSEAFF

J gene: TRBJ2-7
V gene: TRBV19
clone size: NA
D gene: TRBD1
CDR3 DNA: TGTGCCAGTAGATTCGACCGGACAGGACCCTACGAGCAGTACTTC
CDR3 protein: CASRFDRTGPYEQYF

J gene: TRBJ2-5
V gene: TRBV10-1
clone size: NA
D gene: TRBD1
CDR3 DNA: TGCGCCAGCAGTTTTGGACAGGGCCGAGAGACCCAGTACTTC
CDR3 protein: CASSFGQGRETQYF

J gene: TRBJ1-1
V gene: TRBV5-1
clone size: NA
D gene: NA
CDR3 DNA: TGCGCCAGCAGCTTGGACGATGTTAGAGCGGGTGAAGCTTTCTTT
CDR3 protein: CASSLDDVRAGEAFF

J gene: TRBJ2-3
V gene: TRBV10-3
clone size: once
D gene: TRBD2
CDR3 DNA: TGTGCCATCATGGCTAGCGGGGGAGATACGCAGTATTTT
CDR3 protein: CAIMASGGDTQYF

J gene: TRBJ2-7
V gene: TRBV18
clone size: NA
D gene: TRBD2
CDR3 DNA: TGTGCCAGCTCACCGATAAGCAGCGGGAGTTCCCACGAGCAGTACTTC
CDR3 protein: CASSPISSGSSHEQYF

J gene: TRBJ2-1
V gene: TRBV10-3
clone size: NA
D gene: NA
CDR3 DNA: TGTGCCATCAGTGACGGGCAGAACAATGAGCAGTTCTTC
CDR3 protein: CAISDGQNNEQFF

J gene: TRBJ2-6
V gene: TRBV2
clone size: few
D gene: NA
CDR3 DNA: TGTGCCAGCAGGCAGGAGGGAGGTGGGGCCAACGTCCTGACTTTC
CDR3 protein: CASRQEGGGANVLTF

J gene: TRBJ2-7
V gene: TRBV13
clone size: NA
D gene: NA
CDR3 DNA: TGTGCCAGCAGCTTCCTAGGGGCCTACGAGCAGTACTTC
CDR3 protein: CASSFLGAYEQYF

J gene: TRBJ2-2
V gene: TRBV18
clone size: few
D gene: NA
CDR3 DNA: TGTGCCAGCTCACCTGGGGCCTCCGGGGAGCTGTTTTTT
CDR3 protein: CASSPGASGELFF

J gene: TRBJ1-2
V gene: TRBV28
clone size: NA
D gene: NA
CDR3 DNA: TGTGCCAGCAGTTTAATCCAGGAGAACTATGGCTACACCTTC
CDR3 protein: CASSLIQENYGYTF

J gene: TRBJ2-7
V gene: TRBV5-1
clone size: NA
D gene: NA
CDR3 DNA: TGCGCCAGCAGCTTGGCGCGGGCCTACGAGCAGTACTTC
CDR3 protein: CASSLARAYEQYF

J gene: TRBJ1-2
V gene: TRBV28
clone size: NA
D gene: NA
CDR3 DNA: TGTGCCAGCAGTTGGGAAGGGCGTATTTCTAACTATGGCTACACCTTC
CDR3 protein: CASSWEGRISNYGYTF

J gene: TRBJ2-3
V gene: TRBV7-3
clone size: NA
D gene: TRBD2
CDR3 DNA: TGTGCCAGCAGCCTAGTGGGACTAGCGGCAGGCACAGATACGCAGTATTTT
CDR3 protein: CASSLVGLAAGTDTQYF

J gene: TRBJ2-6
V gene: TRBV6-5
clone size: NA
D gene: NA
CDR3 DNA: TGTGCCAGCAGTTTGGGGGGATCTGGGGCCAACGTCCTGACTTTC
CDR3 protein: CASSLGGSGANVLTF

J gene: TRBJ1-2
V gene: TRBV28
clone size: once
D gene: NA
CDR3 DNA: TGTGCCAGCAGTTTATCCGTGATCTATGGCTACACCTTC
CDR3 protein: CASSLSVIYGYTF

J gene: TRBJ1-5
V gene: TRBV10-2
clone size: NA
D gene: TRBD1
CDR3 DNA: TGCGCCAGCAGACAGGGGGCGAATCAGCCCCAGCATTTT
CDR3 protein: CASRQGANQPQHF

J gene: TRBJ2-5
V gene: TRBV5-1
clone size: NA
D gene: TRBD2
CDR3 DNA: TGCGCCAGCACCCCCGGGACTAGCGGAGAGACCCAGTACTTC
CDR3 protein: CASTPGTSGETQYF

J gene: TRBJ2-7
V gene: TRBV5-1
clone size: NA
D gene: TRBD1
CDR3 DNA: TGCGCCAGCAGTTTAGGGACAGGGAGGTCCTACGAGCAGTACTTC
CDR3 protein: CASSLGTGRSYEQYF

J gene: TRBJ1-1
V gene: TRBV27
clone size: NA
D gene: NA
CDR3 DNA: TGTGCCAGCAGCCTTACTGAAGCTTTCTTT
CDR3 protein: CASSLTEAFF

J gene: TRBJ1-5
V gene: TRBV2
clone size: NA
D gene: NA
CDR3 DNA: TGTGCCAGCAGTGTCCGCCAGGGTCAGCCCCAGCATTTT
CDR3 protein: CASSVRQGQPQHF

J gene: TRBJ1-1
V gene: TRBV29-1
clone size: NA
D gene: NA
CDR3 DNA: TGCAGCGTTGGGGACAATTTCCTCACTGAAGCTTTCTTT
CDR3 protein: CSVGDNFLTEAFF

J gene: TRBJ2-1
V gene: TRBV5-4
clone size: NA
D gene: TRBD1
CDR3 DNA: TGTGCCAGCAGCCCTACGACAGGGTTAAATGAGCAGTTCTTC
CDR3 protein: CASSPTTGLNEQFF

J gene: TRBJ1-1
V gene: TRBV18
clone size: NA
D gene: NA
CDR3 DNA: TGTGCCAGCTCACCTCCGGGACATAAGAACACTGAAGCTTTCTTT
CDR3 protein: CASSPPGHKNTEAFF

J gene: TRBJ2-7
V gene: TRBV28
clone size: NA
D gene: NA
CDR3 DNA: TGTGCCAGCAGTTCCCCCCAGCGGCGGGATCCCTACGAGCAGTACTTC
CDR3 protein: CASSSPQRRDPYEQYF

J gene: TRBJ2-3
V gene: TRBV11-3
clone size: NA
D gene: TRBD2
CDR3 DNA: TGTGCCAGCAGCTTAGGGCTGGCTAGCGGGAAAACAGATACGCAGTATTTT
CDR3 protein: CASSLGLASGKTDTQYF

J gene: TRBJ2-6
V gene: TRBV6-5
clone size: NA
D gene: NA
CDR3 DNA: TGTGCCAGCGGCCTATCAGGCAACGTCCTGACTTTC
CDR3 protein: CASGLSGNVLTF

J gene: TRBJ1-2
V gene: TRBV28
clone size: NA
D gene: TRBD1
CDR3 DNA: TGTGCCAGCAGTTCCGTTTCAGGGGGCGCACATGGCTACACCTTC
CDR3 protein: CASSSVSGGAHGYTF

J gene: TRBJ2-7
V gene: TRBV6-1
clone size: NA
D gene: NA
CDR3 DNA: TGTGCCAGCAGTGAACAGGGCAAAACCTACGAGCAGTACTTC
CDR3 protein: CASSEQGKTYEQYF

J gene: TRBJ1-2
V gene: TRBV18
clone size: NA
D gene: NA
CDR3 DNA: TGTGCCAGCTCACCAACGCGTCTCGCTAACTATGGCTACACCTTC
CDR3 protein: CASSPTRLANYGYTF

J gene: TRBJ2-4
V gene: TRBV29-1
clone size: few
D gene: NA
CDR3 DNA: TGCAGCGTTGAGGACTTTGGGCCGGCGGCCCAAAACATTCAGTACTTC
CDR3 protein: CSVEDFGPAAQNIQYF